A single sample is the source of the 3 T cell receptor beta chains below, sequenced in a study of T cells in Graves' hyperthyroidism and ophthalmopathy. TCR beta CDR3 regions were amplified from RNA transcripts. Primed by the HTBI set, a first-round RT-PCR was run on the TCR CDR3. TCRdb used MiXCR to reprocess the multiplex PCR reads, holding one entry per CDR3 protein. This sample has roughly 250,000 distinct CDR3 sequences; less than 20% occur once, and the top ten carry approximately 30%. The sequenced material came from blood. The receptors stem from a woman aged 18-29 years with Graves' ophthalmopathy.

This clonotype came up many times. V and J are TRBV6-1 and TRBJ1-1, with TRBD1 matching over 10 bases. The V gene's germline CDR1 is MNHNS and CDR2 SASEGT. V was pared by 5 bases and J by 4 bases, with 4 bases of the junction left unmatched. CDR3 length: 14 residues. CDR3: CASSRQGASTEAFF. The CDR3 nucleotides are TGTGCCAGCAGTAGACAGGGGGCTTCCACTGAAGCTTTCTTT.

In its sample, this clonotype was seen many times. CDR3 bases: TGTGCCAGCAGCGAAACAGGGGGAGATATCGGTGAAGCTTTCTTT. Protein sequence: CASSETGGDIGEAFF. This sequence joins TRBV7-9 and TRBJ1-1; 8 bases match TRBD1. The CDR3 is made up of 15 amino acids. Germline V gene data show CDR1 as SEHNR and CDR2 as FQNEAQ (reference sequence). J gave up 7 bases and V 5 bases, and 12 bases lay outside the gene matches.

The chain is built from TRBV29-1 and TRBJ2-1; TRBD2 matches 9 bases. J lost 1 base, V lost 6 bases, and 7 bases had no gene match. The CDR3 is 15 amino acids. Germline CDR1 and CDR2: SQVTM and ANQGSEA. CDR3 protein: CSVGSGSPSYNEQFF. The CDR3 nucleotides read TGCAGCGTAGGTAGCGGGAGCCCTTCCTACAATGAGCAGTTCTTC.